The 9 T cell receptor beta chains below were found in one sample sequenced in a study of blood T cell repertoires in COVID-19 (dated by TCRdb to about 2020). To prepare the library, the immunoSEQ multiplex PCR assay was applied. The clones in this table, taken by TCRdb from immuneACCESS, are in-frame only. Not every clone is retained; where verified, under half of the shortfall comes from an unresolved V gene, and the cause of the rest is unknown. This sample lists more than 200,000 clones; 82% were detected once. The ten largest clones add up to around 8% of the sample. The specimen sequenced was peripheral blood. The receptors stem from a woman older than 75 with COVID-19, enrolled during active disease.

The gene calls are TRBV12-3 or TRBV12-4 and TRBJ1-1; D is ambiguous. The CDR3 spans 13 residues. Trimming removed 2 bases from V and 4 bases from J, with 8 bases in between. The CDR3 reads CASSLTRTTEAFF. The DNA of the CDR3 is TGTGCCAGCAGTTTAACGCGAACCACTGAAGCTTTCTTT.

The DNA for the CDR3 is TGTGCCAGCAGCTCGGAGATGATCTCCTATAATTCACCCCTCCACTTT. This codes for CASSSEMISYNSPLHF. The rearrangement joins TRBV5-5 to TRBJ1-6; D remains unclear. Germline V gene sequence: CDR1 SGHKS, CDR2 YYEKEE (reference sequence). The CDR3 has 16 residues. Trimming removed 3 bases at V and 0 bases at J, with 10 bases between.

The rearrangement joins TRBV30 to TRBJ2-3; 7 nucleotides agree with TRBD2. CDR1 is GTSNPN, CDR2 SVGIG, per germline (reference sequence). After removal of 5 bases from V and 7 bases from J, the junction contained 9 bases not matched to a gene. The CDR3 is made up of 13 amino acids. This CDR3 reads CAWGAGLSNTQYF. CDR3 bases: TGTGCCTGGGGAGCGGGACTGTCTAATACGCAGTATTTT.

This sequence joins TRBV2 and TRBJ2-5; a weak D match, TRBD2 (6 bases). V dropped 11 bases and J dropped 5 bases, with 18 bases sitting between them. This CDR3 comprises 13 residues. Germline CDR1 SNHLY, CDR2 FYNNEI. The CDR3 DNA reads TGTGCCGGGGAGGTTTCTTGGGGGGAGACCCAGTACTTC. Amino acid sequence: CAGEVSWGETQYF. Full variable domain (rest looked up from reference TRBV2 and TRBJ2-5): EPEVTQTPSHQVTQMGQEVILRCVPISNHLYFYWYRQILGQKVEFLVSFYNNEISEKSEIFDDQFSVERPDGSNFTLKIRSTKLEDSAMYFCAGEVSWGETQYFGPGTRLLVL.

The rearrangement links TRBV15 to TRBJ2-7; TRBD2 matches at 7 bases. Germline V gene sequence: CDR1 LNHNV, CDR2 YYDKDF (reference sequence). CDR3 length: 15 amino acids. With 3 bases clipped from V and 0 bases from J, the junction kept 5 bases outside the gene matches. The CDR3 nucleotides are TGTGCCACCAGCAGGGGGGGGAGCGGCTCCTACGAGCAGTACTTC. It yields the protein CATSRGGSGSYEQYF. The entire variable domain, with the rest obtained from reference TRBV15 and TRBJ2-7, is as follows: DAMVIQNPRYQVTQFGKPVTLSCSQTLNHNVMYWYQQKSSQAPKLLFHYYDKDFNNEADTPDNFQSRRPNTSFCFLDIRSPGLGDTAMYLCATSRGGSGSYEQYFGPGTRLTVT.

This clone was seen only a few times. The genes are TRBV11-2 and TRBJ1-6; TRBD1 is a possible D gene (5 bases). The CDR3 contains 16 residues. V lost 5 bases, J lost 9 bases, and 20 bases lay in between. Germline V CDR1 and CDR2: SGHAT, FQNNGV. This CDR3 reads CASSPMSQASSSPLHF. CDR3 bases: TGTGCCAGCAGCCCGATGTCACAGGCCTCAAGTTCACCCCTCCACTTT.

The CDR3 here is CASTPTGYDLLVGNTIYF. CDR3 DNA: TGTGCCAGTACCCCGACAGGGTACGACCTACTGGTTGGAAACACCATATATTTT. The chain links TRBV19 to TRBJ1-3; 7 nucleotides match TRBD1. Germline CDR1 reads LNHDA; CDR2 reads SQIVND (reference sequence). CDR3 length: 18 residues. J gave up 3 bases and V 7 bases, and 18 bases lay outside the gene matches.

The genes are TRBV27 and TRBJ1-5; the D is unclear. V gave up 2 bases and J gave up 3 bases, with 14 bases separating them. In germline, CDR1 is MNHEY, CDR2 SMNVEV (reference sequence). This CDR3 spans 16 amino acids. Here the CDR3 DNA reads TGTGCCAGCAGTTTAGAGAACGACCGGGACAATCAGCCCCAGCATTTT. It specifies CASSLENDRDNQPQHF.

The J gene is TRBJ2-5, the V gene TRBV18; D not resolved. The CDR3 spans 15 residues. The germline V gene has CDR1 KGHSH and CDR2 LQKENI. V was clipped by 1 base and J by 4 bases, with 13 bases between them. The CDR3 DNA follows: TGTGCCAGCTCACCACTGTATAACCCGCGAGAGACCCAGTACTTC. It translates to CASSPLYNPRETQYF.